What follows is one T cell receptor beta chain and its context. This specimen belongs to a study of blood T cell repertoires in COVID-19. Germline V lookup: CDR1 KGHDR, CDR2 SFDVKD. After removal of 5 bases from V and 6 bases from J, the junction contained 4 bases not matched to a gene. The CDR3 has 14 amino acids. In the authors' methods: Reference gene primer amplification yielded estimated nucleated cell counts. TCRdb's copy holds only in-frame clones and misses some; the assay was immunoSEQ multiplex PCR. V and J calls and clone size are those listed in that table; D and trimming were worked out from the DNA. The sample lists about 100,000 clones, 91% seen once, with around 2% in the top ten.

The clonotype was recovered from a human donor with active COVID-19. The donor label of this sample is uncertain. Sequencing input: peripheral blood. The V and J genes are TRBV24-1 and TRBJ2-2; 8 bases line up with TRBD2. The chain's CDR3 is CATSALAAPGELFF. CDR3 DNA sequence: TGTGCCACCAGTGCACTAGCGGCCCCCGGGGAGCTGTTTTTT.